The 14 T cell receptor beta chains below were found in one sample sequenced in a study of cytomegalovirus exposure and HLA in healthy donors. Primers included in the PCR were 60 Vbeta and 13 Jbeta primers. TCRdb's table, derived via immunoSEQ multiplex PCR, lists solely in-frame clones and lacks some. The sample shows about 120,000 clones, around 62% of them seen only once. The sample comprised PBMCs. All receptors come from a woman in her thirties or forties in good health and CMV-seropositive.

The J gene is TRBJ1-3, the V gene TRBV2; maybe TRBD1 (6 bases). The germline CDR1 and CDR2 sequences are SNHLY and FYNNEI. Trimming took off 6 bases at V and 9 bases at J, with 9 bases between the two ends. CDR3 length: 11 residues. The CDR3 sequence is CASRTGFTIYF. The CDR3 coding sequence is TGTGCCAGCAGGACAGGTTTCACCATATATTTT.

The rearrangement uses TRBV4-1 and TRBJ1-4; possibly TRBD1 for D (6 bases). Germline V CDR1 and CDR2: MGHRA, YSYEKL. The ends were cut back, 0 bases at V and 7 bases at J, with 6 bases in the middle. This CDR3 has 13 amino acids. CDR3 amino acids: CASSQDRGEKLFF. The CDR3 coding sequence is TGCGCCAGCAGCCAAGACAGGGGTGAAAAACTGTTTTTT.

The chain links TRBV7-9 to TRBJ1-1, with 7 positions matching TRBD1. Germline V gives CDR1 SEHNR, CDR2 FQNEAQ (reference sequence). Trimming at V came to 1 base and at J to 11 bases, leaving 10 bases not matched to a gene. This CDR3 spans 14 amino acids. The CDR3 here is CASSLEDRFGPAFF. CDR3 nucleotide sequence: TGTGCCAGCAGCTTAGAGGACAGGTTTGGACCGGCTTTCTTT.

This chain uses TRBV9 with TRBJ2-2; TRBD1 aligns across 8 bases. Trimming cost V 0 bases and J 6 bases; bases outside gene matches: 7. CDR3 length equals 16 residues. Germline V CDR1 and CDR2: SGDLS, YYNGEE. The CDR3 DNA reads TGTGCCAGCAGCGTAGGTGCCAGGGGGCGATCCGGGGAGCTGTTTTTT. Amino acid sequence: CASSVGARGRSGELFF.

This chain connects TRBV11-2 to TRBJ2-6; a possible D gene is TRBD1 (5 bases). V was clipped by 2 bases and J by 0 bases, with 8 bases between them. Germline values: CDR1 SGHAT, CDR2 FQNNGV. The CDR3 covers 16 residues. As DNA, the CDR3 is TGTGCCAGCAGCTTAATCCAGGGCTCTGGGGCCAACGTCCTGACTTTC. Translated, it gives CASSLIQGSGANVLTF.

The chain is built from TRBV28 and TRBJ1-2; 9 bases line up with TRBD1. Germline values: CDR1 MDHEN, CDR2 SYDVKM. This CDR3 spans 19 amino acids. With V trimmed by 5 bases and J by 1 base, 17 bases remained unmatched. CDR3 amino acids: CASSPPRQGGSILNYGYTF. As DNA, the CDR3 is TGTGCCAGCAGTCCCCCTCGACAGGGGGGATCAATACTTAACTATGGCTACACCTTC.

The chain carries TRBV14 and TRBJ1-2, with 7 bases that match TRBD1. The length of the CDR3 is 16 residues. From germline, CDR1 is SGHDN and CDR2 FVKESK. Trimming took 5 bases from V and 6 from J; bases not matched to a gene: 15. The CDR3 nucleotides read TGTGCCAGCAGCGCGACAGGGACCGGCTATACGGATGGCTACACCTTC. Its translation is CASSATGTGYTDGYTF. Supplemented by reference TRBV14 and TRBJ1-2, the full variable domain reads EAGVTQFPSHSVIEKGQTVTLRCDPISGHDNLYWYRRVMGKEIKFLLHFVKESKQDESGMPNNRFLAERTGGTYSTLKVQPAELEDSGVYFCASSATGTGYTDGYTFGSGTRLTVV.

V and J are TRBV5-1 and TRBJ2-7; D not certain. The germline CDR1 and CDR2 sequences are SGHRS and YFSETQ. The CDR3 runs 14 residues. The V end was cut by 0 bases, the J end by 2 bases, with 9 bases between. The DNA of the CDR3 is TGCGCCAGCAGCTTGGCCTACCCTCCCTACGAGCAGTACTTC. Translated, it gives CASSLAYPPYEQYF.

The chain is built from TRBV28 and TRBJ1-5; 9 bases match TRBD1. This CDR3 is 15 amino acids long. Trimming at V came to 5 bases and at J to 6 bases, leaving 8 bases not matched to a gene. Germline CDR1 is MDHEN and CDR2 is SYDVKM. The CDR3 coding sequence is TGTGCCAGCAGTCCCCCGACAGGGGGGAGTCAGCCCCAGCATTTT. It is translated as CASSPPTGGSQPQHF. Based on the CDR3 plus reference TRBV28 and TRBJ1-5, the full variable domain is DVKVTQSSRYLVKRTGEKVFLECVQDMDHENMFWYRQDPGLGLRLIYFSYDVKMKEKGDIPEGYSVSREKKERFSLILESASTNQTSMYLCASSPPTGGSQPQHFGDGTRLSIL.

V and J are TRBV5-1 and TRBJ2-1, with 7 bases that match TRBD1. Unmatched junction bases numbered 8, after V lost 4 bases and J lost 7 bases. CDR1 is SGHRS, CDR2 YFSETQ, per germline. The CDR3 has 14 residues. As DNA, the CDR3 is TGCGCCAGCAGCCTCCTAACAGGGGAAAATGAGCAGTTCTTC. It translates to CASSLLTGENEQFF.

This chain links TRBV5-4 with TRBJ2-7, with 10 nucleotides matching TRBD2. The germline V gene has CDR1 SGHNT and CDR2 YYREEE (reference sequence). V lost 1 base, J lost 4 bases, and 5 bases stayed unmatched. CDR3 length equals 15 residues. As DNA, the CDR3 is TGTGCCAGCAGCTTGTCGGCTAGCGGGAGTTACGAGCAGTACTTC. Amino acid sequence: CASSLSASGSYEQYF.

This clone has a handful of counts. The chain joins TRBV28 to TRBJ2-7; TRBD2 might be the D (5 bases). The CDR3 is 13 residues long. Germline V CDR1 and CDR2: MDHEN, SYDVKM. Trimming left V 5 bases short and J 3 bases short, with 11 bases between. CDR3 coding DNA: TGTGCCAGCAGTGGGAGACCAGACTACGAGCAGTACTTC. Its translation: CASSGRPDYEQYF.

V gene TRBV4-1 combines with J gene TRBJ2-3; 8 nucleotides agree with TRBD2. Germline V gene data show CDR1 as MGHRA and CDR2 as YSYEKL. CDR3 length: 16 amino acids. After removal of 4 bases from V and 3 bases from J, the junction contained 9 bases not matched to a gene. CDR3 protein: CASSRGLPGGTDTQYF. The CDR3 DNA reads TGCGCCAGCAGCCGAGGTCTACCGGGAGGGACAGATACGCAGTATTTT.

The chain is built from TRBV5-4 and TRBJ2-1; D ambiguous. CDR1 and CDR2 from the germline V gene are SGHNT and YYREEE (reference sequence). V lost 2 bases to trimming and J lost 3 bases, with 6 bases between them. CDR3 length: 13 residues. CDR3 protein: CASSFYSYNEQFF. The CDR3 coding sequence is TGTGCCAGCAGCTTCTACAGCTACAATGAGCAGTTCTTC.